This T cell receptor (beta chain) was documented in a study of shared clonotypes between healthy human individuals. In its sample, this clone was seen a few times. Generated by immunoSEQ multiplex PCR, the TCRdb table keeps only in-frame clones and is missing some. The sample yields hundreds of thousands of clones, around two thirds seen once. Sequences were obtained from memory CD4+ T cells sorted from blood. Specified subset: CD45RA-negative fraction. The TCR sequence derives from a woman in her 30s in good health.

DNA of the CDR3: TGTGCCAGCAGCCCCAAGGGGGCAGGGGGCAATCAGCCCCAGCATTTT. Its protein is CASSPKGAGGNQPQHF. The genes are TRBV6-6 and TRBJ1-5; 7 positions match TRBD1. The J segment lost 2 bases and the V segment lost 6 bases, leaving 10 bases of the junction unmatched. From germline, CDR1 is MNHNY and CDR2 SVGAGI (reference sequence). The CDR3 contains 16 residues.